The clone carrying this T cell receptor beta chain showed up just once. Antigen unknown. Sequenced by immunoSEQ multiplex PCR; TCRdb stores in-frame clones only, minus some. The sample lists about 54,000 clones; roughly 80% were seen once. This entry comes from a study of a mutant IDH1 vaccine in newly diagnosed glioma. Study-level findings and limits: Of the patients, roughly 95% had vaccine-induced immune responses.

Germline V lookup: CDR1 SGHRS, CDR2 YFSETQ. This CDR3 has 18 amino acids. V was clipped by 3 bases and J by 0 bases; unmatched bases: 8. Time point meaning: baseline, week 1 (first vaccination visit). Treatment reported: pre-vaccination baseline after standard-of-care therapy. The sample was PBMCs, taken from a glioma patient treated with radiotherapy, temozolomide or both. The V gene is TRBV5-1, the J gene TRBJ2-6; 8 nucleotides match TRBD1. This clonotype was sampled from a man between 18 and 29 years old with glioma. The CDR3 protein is CASSSTGAPFSGANVLTF. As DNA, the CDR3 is TGCGCCAGCAGCTCGACAGGGGCGCCATTCTCTGGGGCCAACGTCCTGACTTTC.